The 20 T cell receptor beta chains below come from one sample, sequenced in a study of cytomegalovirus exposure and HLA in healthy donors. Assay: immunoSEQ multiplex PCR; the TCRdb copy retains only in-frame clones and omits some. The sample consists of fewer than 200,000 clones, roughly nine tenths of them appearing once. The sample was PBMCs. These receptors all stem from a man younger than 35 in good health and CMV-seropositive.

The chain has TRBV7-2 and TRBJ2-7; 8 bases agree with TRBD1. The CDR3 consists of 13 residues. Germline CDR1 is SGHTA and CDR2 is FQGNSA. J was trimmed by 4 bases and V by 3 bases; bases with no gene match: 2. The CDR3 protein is CASSFQGAYEQYF. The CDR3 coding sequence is TGTGCCAGCAGCTTCCAGGGGGCGTACGAGCAGTACTTC. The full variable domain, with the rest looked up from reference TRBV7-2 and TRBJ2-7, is GAGVSQSPSNKVTEKGKDVELRCDPISGHTALYWYRQSLGQGLEFLIYFQGNSAPDKSGLPSDRFSAERTGGSVSTLTIQRTQQEDSAVYLCASSFQGAYEQYFGPGTRLTVT.

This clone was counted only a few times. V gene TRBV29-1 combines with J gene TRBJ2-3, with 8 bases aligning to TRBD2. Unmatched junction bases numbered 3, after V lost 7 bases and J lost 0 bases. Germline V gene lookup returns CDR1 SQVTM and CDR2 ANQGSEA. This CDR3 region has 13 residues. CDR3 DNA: TGCAGCGCACTAGCGGACAGCACAGATACGCAGTATTTT. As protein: CSALADSTDTQYF.

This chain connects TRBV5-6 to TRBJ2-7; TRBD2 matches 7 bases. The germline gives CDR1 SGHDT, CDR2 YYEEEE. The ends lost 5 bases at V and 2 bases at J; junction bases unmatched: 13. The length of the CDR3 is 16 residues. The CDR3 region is CASSSLGAGRAYEQYF. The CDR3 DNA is TGTGCCAGCAGTTCCCTAGGAGCGGGACGGGCCTACGAGCAGTACTTC.

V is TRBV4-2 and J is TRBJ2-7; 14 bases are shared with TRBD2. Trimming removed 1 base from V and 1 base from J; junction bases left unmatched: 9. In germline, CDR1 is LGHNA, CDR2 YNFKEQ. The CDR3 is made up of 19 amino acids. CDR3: CASSQGAGLAGVFSYEQYF. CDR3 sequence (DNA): TGTGCCAGCAGCCAAGGAGCGGGACTAGCGGGAGTTTTTTCCTACGAGCAGTACTTC.

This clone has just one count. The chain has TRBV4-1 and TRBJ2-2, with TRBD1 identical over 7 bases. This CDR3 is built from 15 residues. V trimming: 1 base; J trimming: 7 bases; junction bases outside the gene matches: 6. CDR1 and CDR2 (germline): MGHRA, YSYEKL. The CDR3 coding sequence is TGCGCCAGCAGCCAAGGGGGACAGAGGGGCGGGGAGCTGTTTTTT. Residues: CASSQGGQRGGELFF.

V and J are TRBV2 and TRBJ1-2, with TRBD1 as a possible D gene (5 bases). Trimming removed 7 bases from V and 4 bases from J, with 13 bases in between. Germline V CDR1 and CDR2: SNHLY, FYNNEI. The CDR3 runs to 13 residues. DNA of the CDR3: TGTGCCAGCATTTTAGGGCAGGGCTATGGCTACACCTTC. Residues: CASILGQGYGYTF.

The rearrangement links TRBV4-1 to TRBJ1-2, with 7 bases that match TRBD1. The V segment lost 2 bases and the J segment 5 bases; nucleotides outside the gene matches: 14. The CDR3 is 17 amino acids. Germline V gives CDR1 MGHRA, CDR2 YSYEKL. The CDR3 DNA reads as TGCGCCAGCAGCCAAATCGCCTTTGGACAGGAAGAATATGGCTACACCTTC. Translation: CASSQIAFGQEEYGYTF.

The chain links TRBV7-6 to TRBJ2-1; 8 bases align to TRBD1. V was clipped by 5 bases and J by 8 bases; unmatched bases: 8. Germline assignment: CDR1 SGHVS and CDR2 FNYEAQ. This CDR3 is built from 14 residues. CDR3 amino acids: CASSPVDRADEQFF. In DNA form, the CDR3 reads TGTGCCAGCAGCCCCGTGGACAGGGCCGATGAGCAGTTCTTC. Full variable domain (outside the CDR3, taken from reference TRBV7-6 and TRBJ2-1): GAGVSQSPRYKVTKRGQDVALRCDPISGHVSLYWYRQALGQGPEFLTYFNYEAQQDKSGLPNDRFSAERPEGSISTLTIQRTEQRDSAMYRCASSPVDRADEQFFGPGTRLTVL.

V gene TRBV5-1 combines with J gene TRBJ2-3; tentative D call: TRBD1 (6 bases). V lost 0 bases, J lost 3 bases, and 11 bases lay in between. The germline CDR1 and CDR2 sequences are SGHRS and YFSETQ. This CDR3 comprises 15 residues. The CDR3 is CASSLAGQGTDTQYF. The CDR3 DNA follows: TGCGCCAGCAGCTTGGCCGGGCAGGGGACAGATACGCAGTATTTT.

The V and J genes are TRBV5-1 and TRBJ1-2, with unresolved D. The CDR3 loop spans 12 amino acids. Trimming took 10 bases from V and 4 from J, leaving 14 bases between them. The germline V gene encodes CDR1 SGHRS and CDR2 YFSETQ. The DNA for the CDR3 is TGCGCCTTGGGTGTGGACTTCTATGGCTACACCTTC. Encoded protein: CALGVDFYGYTF.

This chain's CDR3 is CASSETSGTYNEQFF. CDR3 bases: TGTGCCAGCAGTGAGACTAGCGGGACGTACAATGAGCAGTTCTTC. This sequence joins TRBV2 and TRBJ2-1; TRBD2 aligns across 11 bases. V trimming: 3 bases; J trimming: 4 bases; junction bases outside the gene matches: 2. This CDR3 is built from 15 residues. The V gene's germline CDR1 is SNHLY and CDR2 FYNNEI.

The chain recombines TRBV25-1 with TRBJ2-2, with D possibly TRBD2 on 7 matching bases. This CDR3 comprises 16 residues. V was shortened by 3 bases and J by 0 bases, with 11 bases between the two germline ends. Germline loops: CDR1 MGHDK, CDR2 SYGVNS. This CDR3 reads CASSDTGGANTGELFF. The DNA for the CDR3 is TGTGCCAGCAGTGATACGGGGGGCGCGAACACCGGGGAGCTGTTTTTT.

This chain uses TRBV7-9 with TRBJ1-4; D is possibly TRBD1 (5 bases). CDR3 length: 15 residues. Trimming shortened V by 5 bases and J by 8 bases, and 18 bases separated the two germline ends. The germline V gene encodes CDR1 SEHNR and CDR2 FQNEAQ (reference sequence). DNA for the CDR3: TGTGCCAGCAGCCAAGCGGACGGGGGAGGGGAAAAACTGTTTTTT. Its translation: CASSQADGGGEKLFF.

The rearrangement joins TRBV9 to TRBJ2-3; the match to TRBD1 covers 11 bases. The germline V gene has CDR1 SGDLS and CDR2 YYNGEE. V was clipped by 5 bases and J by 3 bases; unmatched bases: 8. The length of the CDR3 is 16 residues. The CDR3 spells CASRTGTGGSTDTQYF. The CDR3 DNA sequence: TGTGCCAGCAGAACCGGGACAGGGGGAAGTACAGATACGCAGTATTTT.

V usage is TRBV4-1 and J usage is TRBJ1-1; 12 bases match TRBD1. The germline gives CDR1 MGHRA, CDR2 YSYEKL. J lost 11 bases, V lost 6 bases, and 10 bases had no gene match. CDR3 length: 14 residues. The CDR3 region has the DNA TGCGCCAGCAGGCCCGGGACAGGGGGCTTTTCGGCTTTCTTT. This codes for CASRPGTGGFSAFF.

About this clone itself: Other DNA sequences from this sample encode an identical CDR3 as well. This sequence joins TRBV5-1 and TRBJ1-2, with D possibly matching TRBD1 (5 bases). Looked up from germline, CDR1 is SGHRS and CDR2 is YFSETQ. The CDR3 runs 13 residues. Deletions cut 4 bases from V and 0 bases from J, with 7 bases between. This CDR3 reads CASSRDSNYGYTF. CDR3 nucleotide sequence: TGCGCCAGCAGCAGGGACTCTAACTATGGCTACACCTTC.

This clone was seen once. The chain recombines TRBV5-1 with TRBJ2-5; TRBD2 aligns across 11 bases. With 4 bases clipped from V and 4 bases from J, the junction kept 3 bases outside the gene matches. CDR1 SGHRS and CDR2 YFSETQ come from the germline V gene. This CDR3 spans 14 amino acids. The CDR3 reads CASSPGTSGETQYF. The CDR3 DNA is TGCGCCAGCAGCCCGGGGACTAGCGGAGAGACCCAGTACTTC.

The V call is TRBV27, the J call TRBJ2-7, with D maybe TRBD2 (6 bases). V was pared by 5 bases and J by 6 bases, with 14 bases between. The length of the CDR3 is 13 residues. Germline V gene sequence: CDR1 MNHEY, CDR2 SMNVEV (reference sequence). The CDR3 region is CASSKDYPREQYF. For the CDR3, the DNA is TGTGCCAGCAGTAAGGACTATCCCCGCGAGCAGTACTTC.

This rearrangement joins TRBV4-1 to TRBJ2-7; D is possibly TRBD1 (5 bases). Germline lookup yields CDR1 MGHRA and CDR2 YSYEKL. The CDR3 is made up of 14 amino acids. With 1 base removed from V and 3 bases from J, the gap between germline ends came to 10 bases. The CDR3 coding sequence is TGCGCCAGCAGCCAAGTACCCAGGGTCTACGAGCAGTACTTC. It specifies CASSQVPRVYEQYF.

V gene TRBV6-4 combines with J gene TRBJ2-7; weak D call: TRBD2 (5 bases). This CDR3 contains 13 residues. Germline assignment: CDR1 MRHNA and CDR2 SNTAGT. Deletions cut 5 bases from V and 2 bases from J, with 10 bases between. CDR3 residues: CASSWTLTYEQYF. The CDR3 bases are TGTGCCAGCAGTTGGACTCTCACCTACGAGCAGTACTTC.